This record covers a single TCR beta chain. Its antigen is still unknown. This sample was taken from a study of CD8 T cells in ankylosing spondylitis. The germline V gene encodes CDR1 WNHNN and CDR2 SYGVQD (reference sequence). V shed 3 bases and J 5 bases; nucleotides not matched to a gene: 3. The CDR3 is made up of 13 amino acids. TCRdb reprocessed the 5' RACE reads with MiXCR, giving one entry per CDR3 protein. The sample lists 130,000 or so distinct CDR3 sequences; approximately 17% were seen once. Findings and limits, study-wide: Several highly homologous variants made up a TCR beta motif, and this motif appeared characteristic of ankylosing spondylitis blood. Matched synovial fluid from ankylosing spondylitis patients was reported to be enriched for disease-linked clones.

The chain employs TRBV10-1 and TRBJ2-7; 8 nucleotides align to TRBD1. The source of this sequence is a male donor with ankylosing spondylitis. The source material was blood, either unsorted or a sorted T cell fraction (not recorded which). The CDR3 DNA sequence: TGCGCCAGCAGTGAAGCAGGGGGCAACGAGCAGTACTTC. Translation gives CASSEAGGNEQYF.